This T cell receptor beta chain was obtained from a study of T cell clones after liver transplantation. The wider study: Without induction therapy, subjects received standard immunosuppression until 12-24 months post-transplant.

The assay was immunoSEQ multiplex PCR, and TCRdb's table has in-frame clones only and misses some. Among 20,000 to 25,000 clones listed, roughly 74% were seen once. This receptor was obtained from a human patient who received a liver transplant. Some T cells may originate from the graft donor. The sequencing here drew on CD8+ T cells from blood, taken roughly 55 months after liver transplant.

The CDR3 sequence: CASSKAGGGTGELFF. The CDR3 DNA sequence: TGTGCCAGCAGTAAAGCGGGGGGTGGCACCGGGGAGCTGTTTTTT. The chain recombines TRBV25-1 with TRBJ2-2; 9 nucleotides match TRBD2. This CDR3 contains 15 residues. Germline V gene lookup returns CDR1 MGHDK and CDR2 SYGVNS. Trimming took 5 bases from V and 4 from J; bases not matched to a gene: 5. Full variable domain (rest looked up from reference TRBV25-1 and TRBJ2-2): EADIYQTPRYLVIGTGKKITLECSQTMGHDKMYWYQQDPGMELHLIHYSYGVNSTEKGDLSSESTVSRIRTEHFPLTLESARPSHTSQYLCASSKAGGGTGELFFGEGSRLTVL.